This T cell receptor beta chain was recorded in a study of T-cell memory formation after mild COVID-19. General study findings and limits: Clones that shrank (day 15 to 85) were balanced CD4/CD8, whereas later expanders leaned CD4+. The CD4+ clones that contracted clustered mainly within CM and EM, and the CD8+ clones concentrated in EMRA. Clones from the second wave (peaking day 37) had unconfirmed SARS-CoV-2 specificity. Cross-reactive memory appears to have joined, as suggested by some responding clones showing up in pre-infection memory.

Concerning this clonotype: Its cognate antigen is unknown.

Trimming pared 5 bases from V and 6 bases from J, leaving 12 bases between. CDR3 length: 13 amino acids. Germline-derived CDR1 and CDR2 are LGHDT and YNNKEL (reference sequence). TCRdb reprocessed the 5' RACE reads via MiXCR and lists one record per CDR3 protein. The table has 550,000 to 700,000 distinct CDR3 sequences, about 18% seen once. The sample consisted of PBMCs or a T cell subset sorted from them (not recorded which). The TCR originated in an adult woman who had mild COVID-19 (a few samples of this study predate the infection). Cell type and time point are not known. This chain connects TRBV3-1 to TRBJ2-3, with D possibly matching TRBD1 (5 bases). CDR3 DNA sequence: TGTGCCAGCAGCACAGGATCCCCTGATACGCAGTATTTT. The encoded protein is CASSTGSPDTQYF.